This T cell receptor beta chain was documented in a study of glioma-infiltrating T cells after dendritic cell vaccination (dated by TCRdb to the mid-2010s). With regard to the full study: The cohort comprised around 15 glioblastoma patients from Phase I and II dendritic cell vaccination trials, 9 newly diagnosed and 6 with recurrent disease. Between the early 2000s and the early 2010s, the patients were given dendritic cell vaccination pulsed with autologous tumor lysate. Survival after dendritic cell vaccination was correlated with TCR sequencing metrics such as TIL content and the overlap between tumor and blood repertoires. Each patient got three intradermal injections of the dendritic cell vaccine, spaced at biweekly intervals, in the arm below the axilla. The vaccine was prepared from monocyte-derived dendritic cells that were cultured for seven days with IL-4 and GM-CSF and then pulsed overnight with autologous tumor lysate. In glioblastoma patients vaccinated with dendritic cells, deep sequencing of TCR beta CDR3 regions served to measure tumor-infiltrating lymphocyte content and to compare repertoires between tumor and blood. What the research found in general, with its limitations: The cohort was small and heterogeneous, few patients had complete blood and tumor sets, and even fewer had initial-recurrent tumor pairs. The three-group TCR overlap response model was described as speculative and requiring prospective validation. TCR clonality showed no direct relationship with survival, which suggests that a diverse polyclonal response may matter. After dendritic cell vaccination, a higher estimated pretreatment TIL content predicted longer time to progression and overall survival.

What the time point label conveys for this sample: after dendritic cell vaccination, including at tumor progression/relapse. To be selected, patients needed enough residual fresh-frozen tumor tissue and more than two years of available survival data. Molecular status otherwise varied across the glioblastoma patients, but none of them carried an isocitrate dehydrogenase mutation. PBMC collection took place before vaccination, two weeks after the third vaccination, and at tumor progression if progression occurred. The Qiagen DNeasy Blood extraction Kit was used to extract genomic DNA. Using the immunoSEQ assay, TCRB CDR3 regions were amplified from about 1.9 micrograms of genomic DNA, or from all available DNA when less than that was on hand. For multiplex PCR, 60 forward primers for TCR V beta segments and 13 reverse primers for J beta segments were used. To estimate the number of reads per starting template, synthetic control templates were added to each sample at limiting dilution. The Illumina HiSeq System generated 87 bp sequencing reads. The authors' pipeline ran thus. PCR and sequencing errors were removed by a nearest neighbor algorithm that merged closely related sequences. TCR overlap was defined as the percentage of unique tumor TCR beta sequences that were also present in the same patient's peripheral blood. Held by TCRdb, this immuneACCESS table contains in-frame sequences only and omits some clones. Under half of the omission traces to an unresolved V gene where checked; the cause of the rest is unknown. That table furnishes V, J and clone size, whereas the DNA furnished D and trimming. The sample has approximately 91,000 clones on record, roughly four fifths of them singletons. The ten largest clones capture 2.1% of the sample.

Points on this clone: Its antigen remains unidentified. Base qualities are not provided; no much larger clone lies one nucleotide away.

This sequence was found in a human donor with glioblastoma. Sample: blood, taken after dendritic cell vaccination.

The nucleotide sequence reads TGTGCCAGCAGCTTCTCGGTAGCGGGAAACACCATATATTTT. Translated, it reads CASSFSVAGNTIYF. The chain couples TRBV7-9 to TRBJ1-3, with no confidently assigned D gene. V is reduced by 3 bases and J by 4 bases, leaving a spacing of 10 bases between them. CDR1 SEHNR and CDR2 FQNEAQ are derived from the germline V gene (reference sequence). From the cysteine through the phenylalanine, the CDR3 covers 14 amino acids. Only CDR3 DNA remains: 42 bases, in frame from the first base.